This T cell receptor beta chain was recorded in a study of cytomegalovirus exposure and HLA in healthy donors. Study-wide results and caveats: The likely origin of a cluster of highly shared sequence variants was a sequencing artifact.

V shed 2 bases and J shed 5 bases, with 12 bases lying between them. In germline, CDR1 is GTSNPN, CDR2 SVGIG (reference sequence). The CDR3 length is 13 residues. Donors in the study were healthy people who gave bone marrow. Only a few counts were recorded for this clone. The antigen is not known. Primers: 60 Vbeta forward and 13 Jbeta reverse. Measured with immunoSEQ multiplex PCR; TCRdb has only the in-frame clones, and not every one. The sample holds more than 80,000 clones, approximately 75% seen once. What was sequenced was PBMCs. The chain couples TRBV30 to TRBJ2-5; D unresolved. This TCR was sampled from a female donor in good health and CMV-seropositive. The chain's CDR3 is CAWSFRVWETQYF. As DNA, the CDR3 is TGTGCCTGGAGTTTTAGAGTCTGGGAGACCCAGTACTTC.